This T cell receptor (beta chain) was documented in a study of T-cell memory formation after mild COVID-19. The germline V and J ends were trimmed by 1 base and 6 bases, with 11 bases remaining between them. The CDR3 extends over 14 amino acids. General observations from the study: For second-wave clones that peaked at day 37, SARS-CoV-2 specificity went unverified. Contracting clones, day 15 to 85, had balanced CD4/CD8, and later expanders favored CD4+.

This clonotype was found many times. Its specificity is unknown. cDNA libraries for TCR alpha and TCR beta, carrying sample barcodes and UMIs, came from 5'RACE with constant-segment primers. TCRdb used MiXCR to reprocess the 5' RACE reads, holding one entry per CDR3 protein. This table has a few hundred thousand distinct CDR3 sequences, 10% to 13% appearing once. The chain has TRBV12-3 or TRBV12-4 and TRBJ2-3; D call uncertain. This clonotype was sampled from a man between 18 and 35 years old who had mild COVID-19 (a few samples of this study predate the infection). Cell type and time point are not known. Sequencing was carried out using PBMCs or a T cell subset sorted from them (not recorded which). DNA of the CDR3: TGTGCCAGCAGTTTAGGGTTCGGGCCGGATACGCAGTATTTT. This translates into CASSLGFGPDTQYF.